The T cell receptor beta chain under discussion was sequenced for a study of blood T cell repertoires in COVID-19. Overall study context: The origin of the acute and convalescent COVID-19 samples was the United States, Italy and Spain. The cDNA or gDNA used as material had been derived from T cells, B-cell-depleted T cells, or PBMCs.

Trimming cost V 6 bases and J 1 base; bases outside gene matches: 1. The CDR3 length is 13 residues. Germline V lookup: CDR1 MNHEY, CDR2 SMNVEV (reference sequence). Per the study methods: Quantification of nucleated cells was approximated via reference gene primer amplification. TCRdb's copy holds only in-frame clones and misses some; the assay was immunoSEQ multiplex PCR. The D gene and trimming were derived from the DNA, and the V and J assignments and clone size from that table. The sample includes approximately 60,000 clones, under 80% seen only once; the top ten take around 5.3%. The chain uses TRBV27 and TRBJ2-7; 9 nucleotides align to TRBD1. The sequencing input was peripheral blood. The TCR comes from a human donor in a cohort sampled during active COVID-19. The CDR3 DNA reads TGTGCCAGCAGGACAGGGGGGTCCTACGAGCAGTACTTC. Protein product: CASRTGGSYEQYF.